The TCR beta chain described here comes from a study of blood T cells in healthy people across ages. Study-wide points: Expanded clonotype changes were possibly confounded by unknown donor CMV status.

The CDR3 covers 14 residues. Germline V CDR1 and CDR2: SGHAT, FQNNGV. Trimming cost V 0 bases and J 8 bases, with 11 bases left between them. With regard to this clonotype: Its antigen is unknown.

Sample-barcoded 5' priming and a J-beta primer mix drove a second PCR of roughly 7 to 11 cycles. Every cDNA was tagged by a template-switch adaptor with 12 random nucleotides. MiXCR was run by TCRdb on the 5' RACE reads, yielding one entry per CDR3 protein. The sample lists approximately 400,000 distinct CDR3 sequences, about half occurring once. Peripheral blood, about 10 milliliters per donor, was collected. The sequencing sample was made of blood. The TCR originated in a man aged 55-75 years in good health. The rearrangement links TRBV11-2 to TRBJ2-1; TRBD1 might be the D (6 bases). This CDR3 reads CASSLDKGVDEQFF. The CDR3 region has the DNA TGTGCCAGCAGCTTAGATAAGGGGGTCGATGAGCAGTTCTTC.